These 20 T cell receptor beta chains were sequenced from one sample in a study of blood T cell repertoires in COVID-19. Clones were read by immunoSEQ multiplex PCR, and TCRdb kept only the in-frame ones, dropping some. The repertoire holds roughly 60,000 clones, with about 87% as singletons. Input material: peripheral blood. These receptors were taken from a human donor with active COVID-19. The donor label of this sample is uncertain.

This chain joins TRBV9 and TRBJ1-1; D unresolved. Between the trimmed V and J ends, which lost 4 bases and 5 bases, there was a span of 15 bases. The CDR3 loop spans 14 amino acids. The germline V gene encodes CDR1 SGDLS and CDR2 YYNGEE. The CDR3 bases are TGTGCCAGCAGCCCCCGAACTAGTGGGACTGAAGCTTTCTTT. This encodes CASSPRTSGTEAFF.

The genes are TRBV7-3 and TRBJ2-1; 8 positions agree with TRBD2. Germline CDR1 is SGHTA and CDR2 is FQGTGA. The CDR3 spans 15 residues. Unmatched junction bases numbered 9, after V lost 5 bases and J lost 6 bases. CDR3 in DNA: TGTGCCAGCAGCCAAACGCTAGCGGGTGCCAATGAGCAGTTCTTC. This codes for CASSQTLAGANEQFF.

This clone was picked up a small number of times. The rearrangement links TRBV18 to TRBJ1-6; 11 bases agree with TRBD1. V gave up 4 bases and J gave up 7 bases; unmatched junction bases: 6. This CDR3 contains 16 residues. Germline-derived CDR1 and CDR2 are KGHSH and LQKENI. CDR3 coding DNA: TGTGCCAGCTCACTTGGACAGGGGGCCAGGAATTCACCCCTCCACTTT. Protein sequence: CASSLGQGARNSPLHF.

This chain links TRBV9 with TRBJ2-2, with D maybe TRBD2 (5 bases). V lost 4 bases, J lost 3 bases, and 16 bases lay in between. The germline CDR1 and CDR2 sequences are SGDLS and YYNGEE. This CDR3 spans 16 amino acids. The CDR3 region has the DNA TGTGCCAGCAGCCTACGGTTTATAGCGTACACCGGGGAGCTGTTTTTT. Translating gives CASSLRFIAYTGELFF.

The V call is TRBV10-3, the J call TRBJ1-1, with 11 bases identical to TRBD1. The CDR3 loop spans 16 amino acids. Germline trimming cut 2 bases from V and 0 bases from J; bases unmatched to any gene: 2. Germline V gene lookup returns CDR1 ENHRY and CDR2 SYGVKD. CDR3 in DNA: TGTGCCATCAGTGAGGGGACAGGGGGAATGAACACTGAAGCTTTCTTT. It specifies CAISEGTGGMNTEAFF.

This rearrangement joins TRBV2 to TRBJ2-7; TRBD2 is a possible D gene (5 bases). Germline-derived CDR1 and CDR2 are SNHLY and FYNNEI. V gave up 3 bases and J gave up 3 bases, with 12 bases separating them. CDR3 length equals 14 residues. The CDR3: CASSEPGGLYEQYF. DNA of the CDR3: TGTGCCAGCAGTGAGCCCGGCGGGCTCTACGAGCAGTACTTC.

The V gene is TRBV19, the J gene TRBJ1-4; D is ambiguous. The ends were cut back, 7 bases at V and 0 bases at J, with 12 bases in the middle. Per the germline V gene, CDR1 is LNHDA and CDR2 is SQIVND (reference sequence). The CDR3 contains 15 residues. The CDR3 sequence is CASKFQDSTNEKLFF. The CDR3 DNA reads as TGTGCCAGTAAGTTCCAGGATTCAACTAATGAAAAACTGTTTTTT.

This sequence joins TRBV7-9 and TRBJ2-3, with 10 bases aligning to TRBD1. The CDR3 is 15 amino acids. Losses at the gene ends were 6 bases for V and 4 bases for J; bases not matched to a gene: 7. CDR1 and CDR2 from the germline V gene are SEHNR and FQNEAQ (reference sequence). CDR3 protein: CASRAGTGVSDTQYF. The CDR3 DNA sequence: TGTGCCAGCAGGGCGGGGACAGGGGTGTCAGATACGCAGTATTTT.

This clone was seen a handful of times. The chain has TRBV7-9 and TRBJ1-6, with a weak D call TRBD1 (5 bases). V was shortened by 3 bases and J by 9 bases, with 12 bases between the two germline ends. This CDR3 has 14 residues. The germline V gene encodes CDR1 SEHNR and CDR2 FQNEAQ (reference sequence). CDR3 region: CASSFQGVGSPLHF. The CDR3, as DNA: TGTGCCAGCAGCTTCCAGGGTGTGGGTTCACCCCTCCACTTT.

The chain combines TRBV7-2 with TRBJ2-3; D unresolved. This CDR3 has 13 amino acids. In germline, CDR1 is SGHTA, CDR2 FQGNSA. The V end was cut by 5 bases, the J end by 2 bases, with 8 bases between. CDR3 sequence (DNA): TGTGCCAGCAGCAACTCGTACACAGATACGCAGTATTTT. The encoded protein is CASSNSYTDTQYF. Drawing the rest from reference TRBV7-2 and TRBJ2-3, the complete variable domain is GAGVSQSPSNKVTEKGKDVELRCDPISGHTALYWYRQSLGQGLEFLIYFQGNSAPDKSGLPSDRFSAERTGGSVSTLTIQRTQQEDSAVYLCASSNSYTDTQYFGPGTRLTVL.

The J gene is TRBJ2-7, the V gene TRBV2; 9 nucleotides line up with TRBD1. Germline V lookup: CDR1 SNHLY, CDR2 FYNNEI. Trimming removed 7 bases from V and 2 bases from J; junction bases left unmatched: 6. The CDR3 loop spans 14 amino acids. The CDR3 region has the DNA TGTGCCAGCACCCAGGGACAGGGTCCCTACGAGCAGTACTTC. Its translation: CASTQGQGPYEQYF.

The chain has TRBV5-6 and TRBJ1-1; D perhaps matches TRBD1 (6 bases). CDR3 size: 15 residues. CDR1 is SGHDT, CDR2 YYEEEE, per germline. V was clipped by 1 base and J by 0 bases, with 10 bases between them. CDR3 DNA: TGTGCCAGCAGCTTGACACAGGGTGTGAACACTGAAGCTTTCTTT. Its translation: CASSLTQGVNTEAFF.

This chain links TRBV7-9 with TRBJ2-1, with unresolved D. The germline gives CDR1 SEHNR, CDR2 FQNEAQ (reference sequence). The CDR3 extends over 13 amino acids. Trimming left V 4 bases short and J 7 bases short, with 11 bases between. This CDR3 is CASSSLLGNEQFF. As DNA, the CDR3 is TGTGCCAGCAGCTCCCTCCTAGGAAATGAGCAGTTCTTC.

The chain uses TRBV5-1 and TRBJ1-1; TRBD1 aligns across 9 bases. The CDR3 length is 16 residues. Germline CDR1 and CDR2: SGHRS and YFSETQ. V gave up 0 bases and J gave up 1 base; unmatched junction bases: 4. CDR3 DNA sequence: TGCGCCAGCAGCTTGGAAGGGACAGGGAAGAACACTGAAGCTTTCTTT. Translation: CASSLEGTGKNTEAFF.

The chain has TRBV28 and TRBJ2-5, with 10 bases lining up with TRBD2. Germline CDR1 and CDR2: MDHEN and SYDVKM. V lost 6 bases and J lost 2; bases outside the gene matches: 3. The CDR3 loop spans 14 amino acids. The CDR3 DNA is TGTGCCAGCAGAGTAGCGGGAGGACAAGAGACCCAGTACTTC. Translated, it gives CASRVAGGQETQYF.

This rearrangement joins TRBV6-5 to TRBJ1-2; a possible D gene is TRBD1 (5 bases). Deletions cut 6 bases from V and 0 bases from J, with 11 bases between. Per the germline V gene, CDR1 is MNHEY and CDR2 is SVGAGI. There are 14 residues in the CDR3. Here the CDR3 DNA reads TGTGCCAGCAGCCTCTGGGGCGCTAACTATGGCTACACCTTC. Protein: CASSLWGANYGYTF.

The chain employs TRBV12-3 or TRBV12-4 and TRBJ2-5; D gene unclear. The CDR3 runs 11 residues. Trimming cost V 3 bases and J 12 bases, with 11 bases left between them. The CDR3 DNA follows: TGTGCCAGCAGTTTGGGTATTAGCAAGTACTTC. It yields the protein CASSLGISKYF.

This chain links TRBV9 with TRBJ2-1, with D possibly being TRBD2 (6 bases). From germline, CDR1 is SGDLS and CDR2 YYNGEE. This CDR3 has 15 residues. V lost 0 bases and J 2 bases, leaving 9 bases between the germline ends. The CDR3 DNA reads TGTGCCAGCAGCGTAGCGGGGGAACCCTACAATGAGCAGTTCTTC. Translation: CASSVAGEPYNEQFF.

This chain uses TRBV6-2 or TRBV6-3 with TRBJ2-7; D might be TRBD2 (6 bases). The germline V gene encodes CDR1 MNHEY and CDR2 SVGEGT. The CDR3 is 15 residues long. V was pared by 2 bases and J by 3 bases, with 14 bases between. The CDR3 DNA reads as TGTGCCAGCAGTTACGTCGGAGGGGTCGGCTACGAGCAGTACTTC. Amino acid sequence: CASSYVGGVGYEQYF.

DNA of the CDR3: TGTGCCAGCAGCGCAACAGGGACGAACACTGAAGCTTTCTTT. Protein sequence: CASSATGTNTEAFF. This chain uses TRBV2 with TRBJ1-1; TRBD1 is a possible D gene (6 bases). The V end was cut by 6 bases, the J end by 1 base, with 12 bases between. The germline V gene has CDR1 SNHLY and CDR2 FYNNEI. The CDR3 is made up of 14 amino acids. The variable domain in full, with the rest retrieved from reference TRBV2 and TRBJ1-1, is EPEVTQTPSHQVTQMGQEVILRCVPISNHLYFYWYRQILGQKVEFLVSFYNNEISEKSEIFDDQFSVERPDGSNFTLKIRSTKLEDSAMYFCASSATGTNTEAFFGQGTRLTVV.